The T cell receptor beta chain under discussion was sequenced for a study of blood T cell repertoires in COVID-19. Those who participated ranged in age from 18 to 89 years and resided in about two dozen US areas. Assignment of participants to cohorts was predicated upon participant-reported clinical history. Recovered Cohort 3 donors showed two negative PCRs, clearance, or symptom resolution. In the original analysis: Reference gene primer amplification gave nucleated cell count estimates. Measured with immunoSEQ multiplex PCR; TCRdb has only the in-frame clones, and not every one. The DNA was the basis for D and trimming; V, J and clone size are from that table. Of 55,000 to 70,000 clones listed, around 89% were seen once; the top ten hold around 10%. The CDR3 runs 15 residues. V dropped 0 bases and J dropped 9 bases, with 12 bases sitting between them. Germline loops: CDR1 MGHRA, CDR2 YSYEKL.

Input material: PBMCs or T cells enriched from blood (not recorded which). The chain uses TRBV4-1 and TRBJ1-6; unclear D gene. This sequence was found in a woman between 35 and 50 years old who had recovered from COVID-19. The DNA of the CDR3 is TGCGCCAGCAGCCAAGACTTCGGGGTCGGTTCACCCCTCCACTTT. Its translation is CASSQDFGVGSPLHF.